The clone carrying this TCR beta chain has just a few counts. Its specificity is unknown. TCRdb independently ran MiXCR on the reads; one entry per CDR3 protein. The sample has about 180,000 distinct CDR3 sequences, about a sixth seen once. These data are taken from a study of T cell repertoires in cytomegalovirus infection. About the study: Through public TCR beta signatures, both CMV infection and matching HLA type were indicated.

CDR3 length: 15 residues. V shed 4 bases and J shed 2 bases, with 13 bases lying between them. CDR1 is SGHAT, CDR2 FQNNGV, per germline. Notes on the study in general: HLA-C-restricted CMV-specific TCR beta clonotypes prevailed in the ex vivo response. Summed public TCR beta family frequency identified CMV carriers bearing the relevant HLA.

The source material was CD8+ T cells from PBMCs. V gene TRBV11-2 combines with J gene TRBJ2-3; perhaps TRBD1 as D (6 bases). This clonotype originated in a human donor in good health (CMV status not recorded). Some clones in this sample may be carry-over from other donors' samples. CDR3: CASSSNRDYTDTQYF. DNA of the CDR3: TGTGCCAGCAGCTCCAACAGGGATTACACAGATACGCAGTATTTT.